These 29 T cell receptor beta chains were all obtained from the same sample, sequenced in a study of STAT3 mutations in large granular lymphocyte leukemia. These receptors' targets are unknown. General study points: At least one immunodominant TCR beta clonotype appeared in every T-cell large granular lymphocyte leukemia patient.

Sequenced by immunoSEQ multiplex PCR; TCRdb stores in-frame clones only, minus some. The sample records some 31,000 clones, 86% being singletons. Material for sequencing was peripheral blood mononuclear cells. The source of these receptors is a man between 60 and 75 years old with T-cell large granular lymphocyte leukemia. Some clones in this sample may be carry-over from other donors' samples.

The chain combines TRBV27 with TRBJ2-3, with D possibly TRBD2 on 5 matching bases. CDR1 is MNHEY and CDR2 is SMNVEV in the germline V gene (reference sequence). Trimming removed 6 bases from V and 0 bases from J, with 10 bases in between. This CDR3 region has 14 residues. The CDR3 region is CASRSRGSTDTQYF. As DNA, the CDR3 is TGTGCCAGCAGGTCGCGCGGGAGCACAGATACGCAGTATTTT.

The chain recombines TRBV13 with TRBJ2-7, with a weak D call TRBD2 (6 bases). This CDR3 region has 16 residues. Trimming removed 3 bases from V and 1 base from J, with 16 bases in between. Germline CDR1 PRHDT, CDR2 FYEKMQ (reference sequence). CDR3 region: CASSLRRDLNSYEQYF. In DNA form, the CDR3 reads TGTGCCAGCAGCTTGCGGCGGGACCTTAATTCCTACGAGCAGTACTTC.

The chain joins TRBV5-1 to TRBJ2-7, with 13 bases matching TRBD2. This CDR3 spans 17 amino acids. V shed 0 bases, J shed 4 bases, and the junction held 7 bases outside the gene matches. Looked up from germline, CDR1 is SGHRS and CDR2 is YFSETQ. The CDR3 coding sequence is TGCGCCAGCAGCTTGGGACTAGCGGGAGGTCCTCCTTACGAGCAGTACTTC. Amino acid sequence: CASSLGLAGGPPYEQYF.

This chain uses TRBV5-1 with TRBJ2-2; D remains ambiguous. Germline V gene sequence: CDR1 SGHRS, CDR2 YFSETQ. Trimming shortened V by 4 bases and J by 7 bases, and 8 bases separated the two germline ends. This CDR3 spans 12 amino acids. The CDR3 DNA follows: TGCGCCAGCAGCCCCCCGGGCGGGGAGCTGTTTTTT. This gives the protein CASSPPGGELFF.

The genes are TRBV2 and TRBJ2-2; D is perhaps TRBD1 (5 bases). From germline, CDR1 is SNHLY and CDR2 FYNNEI. The CDR3 contains 13 residues. V lost 9 bases and J lost 6, with 14 bases in between. CDR3 coding DNA: TGTGCCAGGACAGATCTTTCGGCCGGGGAGCTGTTTTTT. This codes for CARTDLSAGELFF. Full variable domain (remainder filled in from reference TRBV2 and TRBJ2-2): EPEVTQTPSHQVTQMGQEVILRCVPISNHLYFYWYRQILGQKVEFLVSFYNNEISEKSEIFDDQFSVERPDGSNFTLKIRSTKLEDSAMYFCARTDLSAGELFFGEGSRLTVL.

In DNA form, the CDR3 reads TGTGCCTGGATCCCGCTGGGGTCCTGGGGGGCCAACGTCCTGACTTTC. Amino acid sequence: CAWIPLGSWGANVLTF. The chain links TRBV30 to TRBJ2-6; no firm D call. Trimming left V 4 bases short and J 4 bases short, with 17 bases between. The CDR3 length is 16 residues. Germline V CDR1 and CDR2: GTSNPN, SVGIG (reference sequence).

The chain combines TRBV4-3 with TRBJ2-1; D unresolved. The CDR3 runs to 15 residues. Deletions cut 5 bases from V and 0 bases from J, with 11 bases between. Germline CDR1 LGHNA, CDR2 YSLEER. CDR3 sequence: CASSFDGSSYNEQFF. In DNA form, the CDR3 reads TGCGCCAGCAGCTTCGACGGAAGCTCCTACAATGAGCAGTTCTTC.

This chain connects TRBV5-1 to TRBJ1-6, with D unclear. This CDR3 region has 18 residues. Trimming removed 0 bases at V and 5 bases at J, with 18 bases between. The germline V gene encodes CDR1 SGHRS and CDR2 YFSETQ. The CDR3 spells CASSLAGYRTTHNSPLHF. CDR3 bases: TGCGCCAGCAGCTTGGCCGGGTATCGGACTACTCATAATTCACCCCTCCACTTT.

CDR3 sequence reads: CASSPLQGEDEQYF. CDR3 nucleotides: TGTGCCAGCTCACCACTTCAGGGCGAAGACGAGCAGTACTTC. The chain uses TRBV18 and TRBJ2-7; tentative D call: TRBD1 (5 bases). The CDR3 covers 14 residues. The germline CDR1 and CDR2 sequences are KGHSH and LQKENI. Trimming stripped 1 base from V and 5 bases from J, with 12 bases between.

The rearrangement joins TRBV6-1 to TRBJ2-7, with D possibly being TRBD2 (7 bases). The CDR3 has 14 amino acids. CDR1 is MNHNS and CDR2 is SASEGT in the germline V gene. V was pared by 6 bases and J by 2 bases, with 14 bases between. In nucleotides, the CDR3 is TGTGCCAGCAGGGGAGGGGGTACACCCTACGAGCAGTACTTC. This codes for CASRGGGTPYEQYF.

V gene TRBV5-3 combines with J gene TRBJ2-7, with TRBD2 identical over 8 bases. TRBV5-3 is flagged as an ORF with uncertain function. This CDR3 is built from 15 residues. The V segment lost 4 bases and the J segment 5 bases; nucleotides outside the gene matches: 11. CDR3 nucleotide sequence: TGTGCCAGAAGCGTGGCGGGGGGAGGTAGTAACGAGCAGTACTTC. It encodes CARSVAGGGSNEQYF.

The V gene is TRBV25-1, the J gene TRBJ1-2; 9 positions agree with TRBD1. Trimming took 5 bases from V and 6 from J; bases not matched to a gene: 10. Germline V gene sequence: CDR1 MGHDK, CDR2 SYGVNS. CDR3 length equals 15 residues. CDR3 nucleotide sequence: TGTGCCAGCAGTCCTTGGGGACAGGGCGCCCATGGCTACACCTTC. Protein: CASSPWGQGAHGYTF.

This clone was seen only once. This rearrangement joins TRBV5-1 to TRBJ2-7; 7 bases line up with TRBD1. Trimming took 1 base from V and 1 from J; bases not matched to a gene: 2. Germline CDR1 reads SGHRS; CDR2 reads YFSETQ. CDR3 size: 14 residues. CDR3 bases: TGCGCCAGCAGCTTGACAGGGGATTCCTACGAGCAGTACTTC. Protein: CASSLTGDSYEQYF.

This chain joins TRBV6-5 and TRBJ2-7; the D gene is possibly TRBD1 (6 bases). The CDR3 has 15 amino acids. V lost 7 bases to trimming and J lost 3 bases, with 19 bases between them. The germline V gene encodes CDR1 MNHEY and CDR2 SVGAGI. CDR3 region: CASNVRTGFFYEQYF. The CDR3 DNA reads as TGTGCCAGCAACGTCCGAACAGGGTTTTTCTACGAGCAGTACTTC.

The genes are TRBV19 and TRBJ2-3; TRBD2 matches 7 bases. There are 14 residues in the CDR3. Per the germline V gene, CDR1 is LNHDA and CDR2 is SQIVND (reference sequence). Unmatched junction bases numbered 3, after V lost 4 bases and J lost 2 bases. CDR3 sequence reads: CASSTGRFTDTQYF. CDR3 coding DNA: TGTGCCAGTAGTACCGGGAGGTTCACAGATACGCAGTATTTT.

The gene calls are TRBV5-6 and TRBJ1-1; maybe TRBD1 (5 bases). V shed 5 bases and J shed 4 bases, with 18 bases lying between them. Germline CDR1 SGHDT, CDR2 YYEEEE. The CDR3 consists of 15 residues. CDR3 DNA: TGTGCCAGCAGTGGCAAGTCGCGGGGGATCACTGAAGCTTTCTTT. This translates into CASSGKSRGITEAFF.

The V gene is TRBV5-1, the J gene TRBJ2-1; 7 bases map to TRBD1. Germline CDR1 reads SGHRS; CDR2 reads YFSETQ. This CDR3 comprises 16 residues. V was pared by 3 bases and J by 0 bases, with 6 bases of the junction left unmatched. The CDR3 loop is CASSSGQLSSYNEQFF. The CDR3 DNA sequence: TGCGCCAGCAGCTCGGGACAGCTTAGCTCCTACAATGAGCAGTTCTTC.

The CDR3 sequence: CSVGTAGGDQPQHF. As DNA, the CDR3 is TGCAGCGTAGGAACCGCAGGGGGCGATCAGCCCCAGCATTTT. The chain uses TRBV29-1 and TRBJ1-5; 8 positions agree with TRBD1. Germline V gene data show CDR1 as SQVTM and CDR2 as ANQGSEA. V dropped 6 bases and J dropped 5; count of bases not matched to a gene: 9. This CDR3 comprises 14 residues.

The J gene is TRBJ1-2, the V gene TRBV14; the D gene is possibly TRBD1 (5 bases). Germline CDR1 and CDR2: SGHDN and FVKESK. The CDR3 has 15 amino acids. V lost 1 base to trimming and J lost 4 bases, with 13 bases between them. The DNA of the CDR3 is TGTGCCAGCAGCCAAGTAGTGGGGGTGATCTATGGCTACACCTTC. Translating it yields CASSQVVGVIYGYTF.

This clone showed up just once. The chain combines TRBV5-1 with TRBJ2-7; 9 bases align to TRBD1. This CDR3 comprises 14 residues. The trim removed 4 bases at V and 2 bases at J, leaving 4 bases unmatched. The germline V gene has CDR1 SGHRS and CDR2 YFSETQ. CDR3 DNA sequence: TGCGCCAGCAGCCGCGGACAGGGGCCCTACGAGCAGTACTTC. Translating it yields CASSRGQGPYEQYF.

The rearrangement joins TRBV11-2 to TRBJ2-5; D perhaps matches TRBD1 (5 bases). The CDR3 is 13 residues long. Trimming removed 5 bases from V and 4 bases from J, with 11 bases in between. Germline V gene data show CDR1 as SGHAT and CDR2 as FQNNGV. The CDR3 spells CASSVGRVETQYF. In nucleotides, the CDR3 is TGTGCCAGCAGCGTTGGCAGGGTAGAGACCCAGTACTTC.

This clone was counted a single time. This sequence joins TRBV11-2 and TRBJ2-3; tentatively, D is TRBD2 (5 bases). CDR3 length: 16 amino acids. Germline CDR1 and CDR2: SGHAT and FQNNGV. The V and J ends lost 0 bases and 2 bases respectively, with 12 bases between them. CDR3 DNA sequence: TGTGCCAGCAGCTTAGATCGGCCGGGAATCACAGATACGCAGTATTTT. Protein product: CASSLDRPGITDTQYF.

This clone has more than one count but fewer than ten. The rearrangement joins TRBV21-1 to TRBJ2-2. TRBV21-1 corresponds to a pseudogene. This CDR3 spans 18 amino acids. The chain's CDR3 is CASSKVGEGYPQPGELFF. CDR3 coding DNA: TGTGCCAGCAGCAAAGTTGGGGAAGGTTACCCGCAACCCGGGGAGCTGTTTTTT.

This chain joins TRBV29-1 and TRBJ1-5, with 10 bases lining up with TRBD1. This CDR3 has 14 residues. J gave up 5 bases and V 4 bases, and 5 bases lay outside the gene matches. Germline V gene lookup returns CDR1 SQVTM and CDR2 ANQGSEA. The CDR3 DNA reads TGCAGCGTTGGGGGACAGGGGTGGGATCAGCCCCAGCATTTT. This encodes CSVGGQGWDQPQHF.

The rearrangement links TRBV23-1 to TRBJ2-7; TRBD1 matches 7 bases. TRBV23-1 is filed as an ORF, its function uncertain. CDR3 length: 13 residues. V was pared by 2 bases and J by 5 bases, with 3 bases of the junction left unmatched. This CDR3 is CASSQHRGHEQYF. The CDR3 DNA follows: TGCGCCAGCAGTCAACACAGGGGCCACGAGCAGTACTTC.

J is TRBJ2-3 and V is TRBV7-9; 7 bases fit TRBD2. V dropped 7 bases and J dropped 4; count of bases not matched to a gene: 11. Per the germline V gene, CDR1 is SEHNR and CDR2 is FQNEAQ (reference sequence). The length of the CDR3 is 15 residues. CDR3 protein: CASTSGAGWPDTQYF. The CDR3 nucleotides read TGTGCCAGCACCTCGGGAGCGGGATGGCCAGATACGCAGTATTTT.

The chain has TRBV28 and TRBJ2-7, with 7 bases aligning to TRBD2. V lost 7 bases, J lost 1 base, and 4 bases stayed unmatched. Germline V gene data show CDR1 as MDHEN and CDR2 as SYDVKM. The CDR3 contains 13 residues. CDR3 loop: CASIAGGSYEQYF. For the CDR3, the DNA is TGTGCCAGCATAGCGGGTGGATCCTACGAGCAGTACTTC.

The V call is TRBV5-4, the J call TRBJ1-2; TRBD1 might be the D (5 bases). Germline CDR1 reads SGHNT; CDR2 reads YYREEE (reference sequence). V lost 4 bases and J lost 4, with 17 bases in between. The CDR3 sequence is 15 residues long. CDR3 sequence: CASSTRVGGSYGYTF. The CDR3 DNA sequence: TGTGCCAGCAGCACCCGGGTGGGGGGGTCCTATGGCTACACCTTC.

The V gene is TRBV2, the J gene TRBJ1-6, with D possibly TRBD1 on 5 matching bases. Germline CDR1 is SNHLY and CDR2 is FYNNEI. This CDR3 has 13 amino acids. Trimming cost V 4 bases and J 10 bases, with 11 bases left between them. The CDR3 loop is CASSVGGESPLHF. In DNA form, the CDR3 reads TGTGCCAGCAGTGTCGGAGGGGAGTCACCCCTCCACTTT.